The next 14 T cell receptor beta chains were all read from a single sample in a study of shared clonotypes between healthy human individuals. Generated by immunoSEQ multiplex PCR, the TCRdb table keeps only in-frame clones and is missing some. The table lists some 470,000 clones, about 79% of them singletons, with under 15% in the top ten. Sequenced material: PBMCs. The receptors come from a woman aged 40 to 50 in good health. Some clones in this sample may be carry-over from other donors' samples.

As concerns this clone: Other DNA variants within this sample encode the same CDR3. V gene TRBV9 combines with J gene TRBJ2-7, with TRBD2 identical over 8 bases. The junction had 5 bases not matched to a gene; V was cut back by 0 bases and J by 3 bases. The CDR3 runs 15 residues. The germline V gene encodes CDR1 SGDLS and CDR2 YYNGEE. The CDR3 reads CASSVEGTSGYEQYF. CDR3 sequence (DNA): TGTGCCAGCAGCGTAGAAGGGACTAGTGGCTACGAGCAGTACTTC.

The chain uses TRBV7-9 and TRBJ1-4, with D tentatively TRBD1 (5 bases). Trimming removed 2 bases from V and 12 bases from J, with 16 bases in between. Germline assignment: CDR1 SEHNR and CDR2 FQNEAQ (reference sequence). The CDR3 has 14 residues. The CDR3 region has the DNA TGTGCCAGCAGCTTACTTAGGGGACCTGGGGAACTGTTTTTT. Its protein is CASSLLRGPGELFF.

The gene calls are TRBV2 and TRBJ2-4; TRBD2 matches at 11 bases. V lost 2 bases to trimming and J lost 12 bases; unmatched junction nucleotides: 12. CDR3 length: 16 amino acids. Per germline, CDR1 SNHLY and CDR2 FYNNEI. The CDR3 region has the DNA TGTGCCAGCAGTGAACCCCTGCTAGCGGGAGGACGTCCTCAGTACTTC. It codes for CASSEPLLAGGRPQYF.

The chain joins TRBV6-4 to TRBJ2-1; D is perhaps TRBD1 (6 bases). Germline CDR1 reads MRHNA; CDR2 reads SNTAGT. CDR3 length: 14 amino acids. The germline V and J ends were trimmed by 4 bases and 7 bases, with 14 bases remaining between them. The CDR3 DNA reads TGTGCCAGCAGTGCGCAGTCTCAGGGGAATGAGCAGTTCTTC. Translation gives CASSAQSQGNEQFF.

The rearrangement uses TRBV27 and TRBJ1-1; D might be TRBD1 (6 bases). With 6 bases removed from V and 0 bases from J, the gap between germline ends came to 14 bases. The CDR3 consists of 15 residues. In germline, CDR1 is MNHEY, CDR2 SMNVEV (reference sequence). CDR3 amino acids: CASSPHRALNTEAFF. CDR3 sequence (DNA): TGTGCCAGCAGCCCCCACAGGGCCCTGAACACTGAAGCTTTCTTT.

The CDR3 reads CASSAQGYGYTF. CDR3 nucleotides: TGTGCCAGCAGTGCCCAAGGTTATGGCTACACCTTC. The genes are TRBV28 and TRBJ1-2; D is unclear. Germline CDR1 MDHEN, CDR2 SYDVKM. CDR3 length: 12 amino acids. V lost 5 bases and J 5 bases, leaving 9 bases between the germline ends.

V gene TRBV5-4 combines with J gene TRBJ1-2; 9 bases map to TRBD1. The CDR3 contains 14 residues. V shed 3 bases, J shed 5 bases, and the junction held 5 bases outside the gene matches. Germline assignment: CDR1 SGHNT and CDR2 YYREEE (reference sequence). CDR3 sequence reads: CASSSLGQGYGYTF. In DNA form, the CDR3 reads TGTGCCAGCAGCTCTTTGGGACAGGGATATGGCTACACCTTC.

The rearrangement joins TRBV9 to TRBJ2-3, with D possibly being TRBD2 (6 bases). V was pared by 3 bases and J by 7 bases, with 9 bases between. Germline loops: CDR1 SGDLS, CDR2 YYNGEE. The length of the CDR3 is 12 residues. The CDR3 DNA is TGTGCCAGCAGCGGGGACTTATATACGCAGTATTTT. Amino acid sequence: CASSGDLYTQYF.

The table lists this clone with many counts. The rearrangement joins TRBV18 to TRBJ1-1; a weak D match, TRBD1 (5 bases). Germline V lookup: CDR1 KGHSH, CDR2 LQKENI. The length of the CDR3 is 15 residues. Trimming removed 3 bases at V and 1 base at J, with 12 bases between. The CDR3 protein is CASSPTGPTNTEAFF. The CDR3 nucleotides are TGTGCCAGCTCACCTACGGGACCAACGAACACTGAAGCTTTCTTT.

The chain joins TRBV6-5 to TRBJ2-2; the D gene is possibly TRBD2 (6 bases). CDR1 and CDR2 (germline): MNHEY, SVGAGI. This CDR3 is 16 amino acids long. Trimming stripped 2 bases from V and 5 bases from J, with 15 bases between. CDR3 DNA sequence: TGTGCCAGCAGTTACCCTACGGGGCGGGGTACCGGGGAGCTGTTTTTT. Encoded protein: CASSYPTGRGTGELFF.

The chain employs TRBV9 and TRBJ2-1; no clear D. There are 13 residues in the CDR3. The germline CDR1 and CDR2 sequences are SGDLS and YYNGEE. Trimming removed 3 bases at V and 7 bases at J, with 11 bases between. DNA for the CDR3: TGTGCCAGCAGCGCCACGGACCTTAATGAGCAGTTCTTC. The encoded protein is CASSATDLNEQFF.

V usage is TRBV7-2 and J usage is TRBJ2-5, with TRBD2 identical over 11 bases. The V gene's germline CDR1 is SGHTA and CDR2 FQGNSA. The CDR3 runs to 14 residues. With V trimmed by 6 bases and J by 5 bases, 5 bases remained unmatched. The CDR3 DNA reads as TGTGCCAGCAGGTCGACTAGCGGGATTGAGACCCAGTACTTC. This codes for CASRSTSGIETQYF.

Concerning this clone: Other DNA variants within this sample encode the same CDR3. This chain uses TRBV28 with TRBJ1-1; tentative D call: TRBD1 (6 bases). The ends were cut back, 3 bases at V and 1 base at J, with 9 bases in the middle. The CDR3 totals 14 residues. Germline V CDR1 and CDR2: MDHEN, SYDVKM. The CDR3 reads CASSLGGANTEAFF. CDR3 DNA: TGTGCCAGCAGTTTGGGGGGGGCGAACACTGAAGCTTTCTTT.

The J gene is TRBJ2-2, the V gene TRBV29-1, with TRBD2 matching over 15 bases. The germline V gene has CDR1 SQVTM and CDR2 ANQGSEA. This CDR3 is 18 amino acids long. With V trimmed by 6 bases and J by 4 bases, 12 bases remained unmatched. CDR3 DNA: TGCAGCGTCCGAGGACTAGCGGGAGGGCCCTCGGTCACCGGGGAGCTGTTTTTT. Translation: CSVRGLAGGPSVTGELFF.